This TCR beta chain derives from a study of blood T cell repertoires in COVID-19. At the level of the study: Some COVID-19 samples were acute and others convalescent; all came from the United States, Italy and Spain. Nucleic acid was either cDNA or gDNA, and it came from T cells, B-cell-depleted T cells, or PBMCs.

The CDR3 is 15 amino acids. The V gene's germline CDR1 is SGHVS and CDR2 FQNEAQ. The ends lost 5 bases at V and 4 bases at J; junction bases unmatched: 10. This clone has a handful of counts. As processed by the authors: Reference gene primers were amplified, and this amplification served to estimate nucleated cell counts. Produced via immunoSEQ multiplex PCR; TCRdb's table is partial and in-frame only. V and J calls and clone size follow that table, whereas D and trimming were derived from the DNA. The sample shows 100,000 to 140,000 clones, over 60% of them seen only once. This TCR derives from a man between 65 and 80 years old with acute or convalescent COVID-19. Sample: peripheral blood. This chain links TRBV7-8 with TRBJ1-2; TRBD1 agrees at 7 bases. The CDR3 sequence is CASSPQGGTAYGYTF. The CDR3 nucleotides are TGTGCCAGCAGCCCTCAAGGGGGGACAGCCTATGGCTACACCTTC.